The subject of this entry is one T cell receptor (beta chain). The antigen remains undetermined. Germline CDR1 reads KGHDR; CDR2 reads SFDVKD. This CDR3 spans 17 amino acids. The V end lost 0 bases, the J end lost 1 base, and 11 bases lay between the germline ends. This sample was included in a study of T-cell memory formation after mild COVID-19. Across the study: TCR clustering was largely donor specific. Overall study findings and caveats: While clones contracting from day 15 to 85 were balanced between CD4 and CD8, later expanders leaned CD4+. CD4+ contracting clones lay mainly in CM and EM, CD8+ ones in EMRA.

MiXCR, run by TCRdb on the 5' RACE reads, gives a single entry per CDR3 protein. The table includes hundreds of thousands of distinct CDR3 sequences, 16% detected once. The source is a man aged 18 to 35 who had mild COVID-19 (a few samples of this study predate the infection). Cell type and time point are not known. The V gene is TRBV24-1, the J gene TRBJ2-2; D is possibly TRBD1 (6 bases). Sequenced material: PBMCs or a T cell subset sorted from them (not recorded which). As DNA, the CDR3 is TGTGCCACCAGTGATTTGCCCCCGACAGGGAACACCGGGGAGCTGTTTTTT. This codes for CATSDLPPTGNTGELFF.